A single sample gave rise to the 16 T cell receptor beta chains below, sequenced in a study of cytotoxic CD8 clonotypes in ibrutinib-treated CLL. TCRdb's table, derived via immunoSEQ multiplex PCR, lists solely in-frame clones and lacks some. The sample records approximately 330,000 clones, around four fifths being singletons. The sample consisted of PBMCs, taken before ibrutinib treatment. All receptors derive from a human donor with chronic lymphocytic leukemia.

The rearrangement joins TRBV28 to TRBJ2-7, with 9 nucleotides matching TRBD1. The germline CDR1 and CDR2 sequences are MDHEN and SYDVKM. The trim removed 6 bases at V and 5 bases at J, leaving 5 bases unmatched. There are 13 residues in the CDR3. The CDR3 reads CASSSRDRDEQYF. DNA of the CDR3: TGTGCCAGCAGCTCCCGGGACAGGGACGAGCAGTACTTC.

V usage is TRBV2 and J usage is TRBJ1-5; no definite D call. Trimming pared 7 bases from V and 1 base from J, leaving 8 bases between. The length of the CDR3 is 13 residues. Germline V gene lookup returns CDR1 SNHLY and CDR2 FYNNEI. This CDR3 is CASKVRSNQPQHF. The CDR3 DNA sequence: TGTGCCAGCAAGGTACGGAGCAATCAGCCCCAGCATTTT.

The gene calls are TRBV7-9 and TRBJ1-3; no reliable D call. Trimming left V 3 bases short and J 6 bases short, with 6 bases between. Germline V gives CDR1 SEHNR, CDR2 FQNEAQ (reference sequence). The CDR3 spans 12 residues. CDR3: CASSLSENTIYF. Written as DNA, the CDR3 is TGTGCCAGCAGCTTGTCCGAAAACACCATATATTTT.

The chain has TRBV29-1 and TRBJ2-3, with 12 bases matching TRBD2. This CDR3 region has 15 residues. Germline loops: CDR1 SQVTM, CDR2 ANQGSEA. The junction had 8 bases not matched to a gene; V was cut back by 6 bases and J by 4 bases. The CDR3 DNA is TGCAGCGTGGGATCTAGCGGGAGGGCCGCAGATACGCAGTATTTT. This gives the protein CSVGSSGRAADTQYF.

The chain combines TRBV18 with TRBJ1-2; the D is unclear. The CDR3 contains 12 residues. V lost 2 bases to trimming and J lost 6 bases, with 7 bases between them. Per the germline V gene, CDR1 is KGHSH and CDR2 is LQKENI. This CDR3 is CASSPSRDGYTF. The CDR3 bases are TGTGCCAGCTCACCAAGCCGGGATGGCTACACCTTC.

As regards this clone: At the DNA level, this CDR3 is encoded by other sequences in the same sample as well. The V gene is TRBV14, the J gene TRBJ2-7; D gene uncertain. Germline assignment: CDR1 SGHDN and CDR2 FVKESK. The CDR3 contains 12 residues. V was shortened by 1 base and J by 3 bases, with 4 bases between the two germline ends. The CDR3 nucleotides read TGTGCCAGCAGCCAAGTCAGCTACGAGCAGTACTTC. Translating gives CASSQVSYEQYF.

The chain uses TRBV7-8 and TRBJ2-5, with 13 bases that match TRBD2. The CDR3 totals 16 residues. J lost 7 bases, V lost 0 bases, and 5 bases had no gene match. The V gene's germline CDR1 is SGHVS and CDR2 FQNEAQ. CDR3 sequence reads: CASSLAPGLAGVTQYF. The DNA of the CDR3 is TGTGCCAGCAGCTTAGCCCCAGGACTAGCGGGGGTGACCCAGTACTTC.

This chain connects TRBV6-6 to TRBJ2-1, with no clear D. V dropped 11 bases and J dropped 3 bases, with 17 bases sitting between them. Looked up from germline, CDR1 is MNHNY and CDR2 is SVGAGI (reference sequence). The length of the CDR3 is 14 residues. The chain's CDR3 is CAVPAWGCYNEQFF. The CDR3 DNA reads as TGTGCCGTCCCGGCGTGGGGTTGCTACAATGAGCAGTTCTTC.

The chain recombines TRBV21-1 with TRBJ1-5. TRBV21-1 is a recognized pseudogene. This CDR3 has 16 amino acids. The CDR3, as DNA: TGTGCCAGCAGCAAAGTCGTCGGGAGGGGACGTCAGCCCCAGCATTTT. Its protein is CASSKVVGRGRQPQHF.

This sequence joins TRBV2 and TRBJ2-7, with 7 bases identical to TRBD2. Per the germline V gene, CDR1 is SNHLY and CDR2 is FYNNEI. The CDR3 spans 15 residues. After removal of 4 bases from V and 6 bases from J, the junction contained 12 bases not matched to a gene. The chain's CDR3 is CASSVSSGPGSEQYF. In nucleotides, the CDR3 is TGTGCCAGCAGTGTTTCTAGCGGCCCTGGAAGCGAGCAGTACTTC.

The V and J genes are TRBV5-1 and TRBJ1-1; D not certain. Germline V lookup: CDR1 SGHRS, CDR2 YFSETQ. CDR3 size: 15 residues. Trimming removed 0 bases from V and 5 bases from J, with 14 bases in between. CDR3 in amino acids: CASSLARTPGTEAFF. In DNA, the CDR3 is TGCGCCAGCAGCTTGGCGCGGACCCCGGGGACTGAAGCTTTCTTT. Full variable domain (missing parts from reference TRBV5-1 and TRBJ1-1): KAGVTQTPRYLIKTRGQQVTLSCSPISGHRSVSWYQQTPGQGLQFLFEYFSETQRNKGNFPGRFSGRQFSNSRSEMNVSTLELGDSALYLCASSLARTPGTEAFFGQGTRLTVV.

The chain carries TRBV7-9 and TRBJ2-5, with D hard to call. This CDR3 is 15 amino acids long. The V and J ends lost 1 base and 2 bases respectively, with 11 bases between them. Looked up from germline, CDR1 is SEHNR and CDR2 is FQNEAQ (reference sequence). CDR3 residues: CASSLVFSFQETQYF. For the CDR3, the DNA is TGTGCCAGCAGCTTAGTCTTTAGCTTTCAAGAGACCCAGTACTTC.

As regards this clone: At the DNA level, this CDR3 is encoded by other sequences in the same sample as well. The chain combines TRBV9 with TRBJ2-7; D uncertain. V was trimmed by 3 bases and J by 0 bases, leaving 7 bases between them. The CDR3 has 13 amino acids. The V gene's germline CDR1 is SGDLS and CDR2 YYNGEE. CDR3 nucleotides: TGTGCCAGCAGCGGACCAAGCTCCTACGAGCAGTACTTC. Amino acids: CASSGPSSYEQYF.

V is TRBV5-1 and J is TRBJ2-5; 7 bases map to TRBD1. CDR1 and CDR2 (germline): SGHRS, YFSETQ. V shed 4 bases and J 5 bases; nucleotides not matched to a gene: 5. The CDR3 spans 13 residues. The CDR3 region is CASSRDRLETQYF. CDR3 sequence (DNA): TGCGCCAGCAGCAGGGACAGACTGGAGACCCAGTACTTC.

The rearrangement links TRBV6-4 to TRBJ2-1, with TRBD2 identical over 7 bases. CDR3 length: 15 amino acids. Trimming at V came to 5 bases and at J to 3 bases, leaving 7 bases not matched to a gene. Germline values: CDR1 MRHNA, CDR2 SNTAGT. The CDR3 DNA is TGTGCCAGCAGTCGAGAACTAGCGAGCTACAATGAGCAGTTCTTC. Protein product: CASSRELASYNEQFF.

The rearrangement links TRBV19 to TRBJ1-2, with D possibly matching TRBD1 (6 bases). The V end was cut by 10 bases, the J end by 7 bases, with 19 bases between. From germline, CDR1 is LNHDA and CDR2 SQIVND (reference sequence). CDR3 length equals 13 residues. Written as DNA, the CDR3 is TGTGCCACCCAAAATGGGGGCGTACCTGGCTACACCTTC. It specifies CATQNGGVPGYTF.